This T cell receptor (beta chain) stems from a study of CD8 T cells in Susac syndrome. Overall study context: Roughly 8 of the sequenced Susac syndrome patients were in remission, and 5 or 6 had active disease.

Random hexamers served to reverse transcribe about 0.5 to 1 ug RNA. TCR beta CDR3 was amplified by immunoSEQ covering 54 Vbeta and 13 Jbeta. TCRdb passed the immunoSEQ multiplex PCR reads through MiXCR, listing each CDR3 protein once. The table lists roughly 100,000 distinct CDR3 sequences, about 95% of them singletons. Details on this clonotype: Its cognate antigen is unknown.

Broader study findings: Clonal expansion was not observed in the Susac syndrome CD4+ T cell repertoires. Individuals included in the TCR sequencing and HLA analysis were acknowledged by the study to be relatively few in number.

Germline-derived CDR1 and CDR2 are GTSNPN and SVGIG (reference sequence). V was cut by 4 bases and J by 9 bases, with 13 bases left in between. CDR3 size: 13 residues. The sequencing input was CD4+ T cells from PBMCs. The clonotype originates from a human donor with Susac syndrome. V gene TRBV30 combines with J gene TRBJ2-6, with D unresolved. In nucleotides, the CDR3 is TGTGCCTGGAAGGGCGATACCCTCAACGTCCTGACTTTC. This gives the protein CAWKGDTLNVLTF.